Presented here are 20 T cell receptor beta chains from one specimen sequenced in a study of human T cells and chemical hapten exposure. Using its own MiXCR run on the RACE reads, TCRdb lists one record per CDR3 protein. The table includes nearly 110,000 distinct CDR3 sequences, about 12% detected once. The time point was: pre-sensitization, week 0. Treatment given: therapeutic diphenylcyclopropenone sensitization with weekly scalp DPC. The sample was whole blood, taken in connection with sensitization to the hapten diphenylcyclopropenone (DPC). The receptor source for this set is a woman between 45 and 60 years old with alopecia areata. Some clones in this sample may be carry-over from other donors' samples.

CDR3 amino acids: CASSLEVRVNTEAFF. The CDR3 nucleotides read TGTGCCAGCAGCTTGGAGGTCAGGGTGAACACTGAAGCTTTCTTT. The V call is TRBV5-4, the J call TRBJ1-1; D is possibly TRBD1 (5 bases). The germline V gene has CDR1 SGHNT and CDR2 YYREEE (reference sequence). The length of the CDR3 is 15 residues. V was trimmed by 0 bases and J by 0 bases, leaving 9 bases between them.

This clonotype was picked up a small number of times. The chain carries TRBV27 and TRBJ2-7; 10 positions match TRBD1. Germline V gene data show CDR1 as MNHEY and CDR2 as SMNVEV (reference sequence). V lost 9 bases and J lost 4; bases outside the gene matches: 12. The CDR3 is 15 amino acids. CDR3 residues: CASTIQPGQGYEQYF. In DNA, the CDR3 is TGTGCCAGTACCATCCAACCGGGACAGGGGTACGAGCAGTACTTC.

The chain joins TRBV28 to TRBJ1-1; 9 bases are a match to TRBD1. Looked up from germline, CDR1 is MDHEN and CDR2 is SYDVKM. CDR3 length: 13 amino acids. V lost 6 bases, J lost 8 bases, and 7 bases stayed unmatched. In nucleotides, the CDR3 is TGTGCCAGCAGACAGGGGGCGATGATAGAAGCTTTCTTT. Protein sequence: CASRQGAMIEAFF.

This rearrangement joins TRBV7-6 to TRBJ1-4; D remains unclear. CDR1 SGHVS and CDR2 FNYEAQ come from the germline V gene. The CDR3 is made up of 16 amino acids. Trimming removed 4 bases from V and 3 bases from J, with 15 bases in between. The DNA of the CDR3 is TGTGCCAGCAGCTCCACCCCAAGCCCGGCTAATGAAAAACTGTTTTTT. As protein: CASSSTPSPANEKLFF.

This clonotype was counted only a few times. This chain joins TRBV11-2 and TRBJ1-1; D unresolved. Germline V gene sequence: CDR1 SGHAT, CDR2 FQNNGV. This CDR3 comprises 15 residues. Trimming took 2 bases from V and 7 from J, leaving 17 bases between them. The DNA of the CDR3 is TGTGCCAGCAGCTTATTCGCCGACCAACGGATTGAAGCTTTCTTT. Its translation is CASSLFADQRIEAFF. The variable domain in full, with the rest retrieved from reference TRBV11-2 and TRBJ1-1, is EAGVAQSPRYKIIEKRQSVAFWCNPISGHATLYWYQQILGQGPKLLIQFQNNGVVDDSQLPKDRFSAERLKGVDSTLKIQPAKLEDSAVYLCASSLFADQRIEAFFGQGTRLTVV.

The table lists this clonotype with many counts. The chain recombines TRBV7-2 with TRBJ2-3; tentatively, D is TRBD2 (6 bases). CDR3 size: 14 residues. Trimming pared 5 bases from V and 0 bases from J, leaving 9 bases between. CDR1 and CDR2 (germline): SGHTA, FQGNSA. This chain's CDR3 is CASSLSGSTDTQYF. For the CDR3, the DNA is TGTGCCAGCAGCCTTAGCGGTAGCACAGATACGCAGTATTTT.

A few counts support this clonotype. The V gene is TRBV4-1, the J gene TRBJ2-7; TRBD2 is a possible D gene (5 bases). Between the trimmed V and J ends, which lost 2 bases and 1 base, there was a span of 9 bases. Germline V gene sequence: CDR1 MGHRA, CDR2 YSYEKL. The CDR3 sequence is 14 residues long. The CDR3 DNA reads TGCGCCAGCAGCCAATCCCGAGGGTCCTACGAGCAGTACTTC. Amino acid sequence: CASSQSRGSYEQYF.

The CDR3 region has the DNA TGTGCCAGCAGTCCCTCGCCCCTAGCGGGAGTGGGGGATACGCAGTATTTT. This translates into CASSPSPLAGVGDTQYF. The chain carries TRBV28 and TRBJ2-3; TRBD2 matches at 10 bases. Germline V CDR1 and CDR2: MDHEN, SYDVKM. The CDR3 runs 17 residues. Germline trimming cut 5 bases from V and 6 bases from J; bases unmatched to any gene: 14.

J is TRBJ1-2 and V is TRBV6-1; D not resolved. V was shortened by 6 bases and J by 4 bases, with 9 bases between the two germline ends. Germline V gives CDR1 MNHNS, CDR2 SASEGT. The CDR3 has 12 amino acids. The CDR3 here is CASRAYSYGYTF. CDR3 nucleotides: TGTGCCAGCAGGGCTTACTCCTATGGCTACACCTTC.

V and J are TRBV6-2 or TRBV6-3 and TRBJ1-1, with D hard to call. The CDR3 consists of 12 residues. Germline-derived CDR1 and CDR2 are MNHEY and SVGEGT. V was shortened by 5 bases and J by 2 bases, with 6 bases between the two germline ends. The CDR3 sequence is CASSLFNTEAFF. The DNA of the CDR3 is TGTGCCAGCAGTCTCTTCAACACTGAAGCTTTCTTT.

This clonotype was observed at least ten times. J is TRBJ2-1 and V is TRBV6-1; TRBD2 is a possible D gene (6 bases). CDR3 length: 16 residues. CDR1 and CDR2 from the germline V gene are MNHNS and SASEGT. Trimming left V 0 bases short and J 9 bases short, with 18 bases between. In nucleotides, the CDR3 is TGTGCCAGCAGTGAAGCGGGCGGGACCACAATCAGTGAGCAGTTCTTC. Translating it yields CASSEAGGTTISEQFF.

The chain combines TRBV4-1 with TRBJ2-3, with 10 bases matching TRBD1. V trimming: 4 bases; J trimming: 3 bases; junction bases outside the gene matches: 4. CDR1 and CDR2 (germline): MGHRA, YSYEKL. CDR3 length equals 15 residues. CDR3: CASSLRQGATDTQYF. The CDR3 nucleotides read TGCGCCAGCAGCCTCCGACAGGGGGCAACAGATACGCAGTATTTT.

This clonotype was recorded at least ten times. The chain has TRBV6-2 or TRBV6-3 and TRBJ2-1; no firm D call. This CDR3 region has 17 residues. Germline CDR1 is MNHEY and CDR2 is SVGEGT. Trimming removed 7 bases at V and 7 bases at J, with 26 bases between. This CDR3 is CASKFGSRYGTRNEQFF. CDR3 in DNA: TGTGCCAGCAAATTCGGGTCACGGTACGGTACGAGGAATGAGCAGTTCTTC.

The rearrangement uses TRBV6-6 and TRBJ1-2; D unresolved. The CDR3 loop spans 13 amino acids. Trimming pared 8 bases from V and 8 bases from J, leaving 18 bases between. Germline lookup yields CDR1 MNHNY and CDR2 SVGAGI (reference sequence). CDR3 DNA sequence: TGTGCCAGCTCGCCCCTTCGATTACAGGGCTACACCTTC. It yields the protein CASSPLRLQGYTF.

Ten or more counts support this clonotype. The CDR3 sequence is CASSFGIPSGNTIYF. DNA for the CDR3: TGTGCCAGCAGCTTCGGGATCCCCTCTGGAAACACCATATATTTT. The chain uses TRBV6-2 or TRBV6-3 and TRBJ1-3; D gene unclear. CDR1 is MNHEY and CDR2 is SVGEGT in the germline V gene. V gave up 6 bases and J gave up 0 bases, with 12 bases separating them. The CDR3 runs to 15 residues.

This clonotype has at least ten counts. V is TRBV7-9 and J is TRBJ1-1; no firm D call. The CDR3 spans 13 residues. V gave up 6 bases and J gave up 3 bases, with 11 bases separating them. The germline V gene encodes CDR1 SEHNR and CDR2 FQNEAQ (reference sequence). CDR3 protein: CASSPVQDTEAFF. The CDR3 DNA reads TGTGCCAGCAGTCCGGTCCAGGACACTGAAGCTTTCTTT. Combining the CDR3 with reference TRBV7-9 and TRBJ1-1 gives the whole variable domain DTGVSQNPRHKITKRGQNVTFRCDPISEHNRLYWYRQTLGQGPEFLTYFQNEAQLEKSRLLSDRFSAERPKGSFSTLEIQRTEQGDSAMYLCASSPVQDTEAFFGQGTRLTVV.

This clonotype was observed many times. This chain links TRBV7-7 with TRBJ2-2; a possible D gene is TRBD1 (6 bases). Germline CDR1 SSHAT, CDR2 FNYEAQ (reference sequence). The length of the CDR3 is 12 residues. The V gene lost 6 bases and the J gene lost 8 bases, with 10 bases spanning the gap. The CDR3 here is CASSYREGELFF. As DNA, the CDR3 is TGTGCCAGCAGTTACAGGGAGGGGGAGCTGTTTTTT.

The CDR3 sequence is CSAEQGMNTEAFF. The CDR3 DNA follows: TGCAGCGCAGAACAGGGCATGAACACTGAAGCTTTCTTT. The rearrangement uses TRBV29-1 and TRBJ1-1, with a weak D call TRBD1 (6 bases). The V and J ends lost 7 bases and 0 bases respectively, with 12 bases between them. Germline V CDR1 and CDR2: SQVTM, ANQGSEA. This CDR3 has 13 residues.

This rearrangement joins TRBV21-1 to TRBJ2-7; no DNA check was done on the table's D call, TRBD1. TRBV21-1 is assigned pseudogene status. CDR3 length: 13 residues. Written as DNA, the CDR3 is TGTGCCAGCAGCAAAGGAGGGGGACCCGAGCAGTACTTC. It codes for CASSKGGGPEQYF.

This clonotype was observed at least ten times. The V call is TRBV10-3, the J call TRBJ2-5, with 9 bases that match TRBD1. CDR3 length equals 12 residues. CDR1 is ENHRY and CDR2 is SYGVKD in the germline V gene. Germline trimming cut 11 bases from V and 5 bases from J; bases unmatched to any gene: 6. CDR3 sequence reads: CAVTGGAETQYF. In nucleotides, the CDR3 is TGTGCCGTCACAGGGGGCGCGGAGACCCAGTACTTC.